This T cell receptor beta chain emerged from a study of blood T cell repertoires in COVID-19 (dated by TCRdb to between 2020 and 2021). Looking at the study overall: The collaborator samples originated in the United States, Italy and Spain and spanned the acute and convalescent phases of COVID-19. Deeply sampled blood TCRbeta repertoires from subjects exposed to, actively infected with, or recovered from COVID-19 were included in the dataset. The material from the prospective study consisted of cDNA or gDNA derived from T cells, B-cell-depleted T cells, or PBMCs. The samples were drawn from the first 160 participants of the ongoing ImmuneRACE study and from 1,200 or so subjects provided by 6 global collaborators. A de-identified subject ID, COVID-19 status, age in years and sex were almost always included in the sample metadata. Where available, HLA class I and class II types were taken from metadata supplied by the sample provider and were not determined by assay-based typing. A freely available public database, intended as a resource for researchers studying the immune response to SARS-CoV-2, is where the repertoires were released. On the study overall, not on this receptor specifically: How much clinical and demographic metadata was included differed by source and by participant, and the metadata was provided uncurated.

The collaborating institutions used their own protocols to collect whole blood in K2EDTA tubes. For TCRbeta analysis, collaborators shipped samples in one of three forms: frozen whole blood, isolated PBMCs, or DNA extracted from either of those sample types. TCRbeta CDR3 regions were amplified from genomic DNA by means of the immunoSEQ Assay, a bias-controlled multiplex PCR. In the authors' own workflow: The number of nucleated cells in each sample was estimated by amplification of reference gene primers within the assay. To quantify the absolute abundance of each unique TCRbeta CDR3 rearrangement, sequence reads were collapsed and filtered. For each sample, productive Simpson clonality was calculated as the square root of Simpson's diversity index across productive rearrangements. TCRdb's version of the immuneACCESS table is confined to in-frame rearrangements and falls short of the full clone set. An unresolved V gene accounts for under half of the shortfall where checked; the remainder is of unknown origin. The DNA was the basis for D and trimming; V, J and clone size are from that table. The table for this sample lists around 87,000 clones; almost 90% of them were counted only once. Of the sample, around 1.5% is held by the ten largest clones.

With regard to this clone: Its cognate antigen has yet to be identified. Per-base quality was not reported, and no clone a single base away is much larger than it.

The germline V gene yields SGHTA for CDR1 and FQGNSA for CDR2. The CDR3 runs 15 amino acids, cysteine and phenylalanine included. The entry retains the CDR3 DNA only, 45 bases that are in frame from base 1. V is cut back by 3 bases and J by 4 bases, with 7 bases in the junction unmatched. The TCR originated in a human donor with active COVID-19. The donor label of this sample is uncertain. Sequences were obtained from peripheral blood. In this chain, TRBV7-2 is recombined with TRBJ2-3; 7 bases in the middle match TRBD1. The CDR3 has the sequence CASSLRQGMADTQYF. The base sequence is TGTGCCAGCAGCTTGAGACAGGGCATGGCAGATACGCAGTATTTT.